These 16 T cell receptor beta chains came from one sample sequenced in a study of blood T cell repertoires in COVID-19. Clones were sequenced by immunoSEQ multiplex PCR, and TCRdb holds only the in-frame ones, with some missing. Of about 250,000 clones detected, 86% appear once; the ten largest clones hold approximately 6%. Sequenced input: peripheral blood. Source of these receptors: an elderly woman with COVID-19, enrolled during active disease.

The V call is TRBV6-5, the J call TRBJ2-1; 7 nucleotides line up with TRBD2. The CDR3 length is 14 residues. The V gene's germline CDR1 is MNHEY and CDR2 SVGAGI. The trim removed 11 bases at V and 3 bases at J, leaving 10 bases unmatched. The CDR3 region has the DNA TGTGCCCCTCCGGGGCGGGAGAACTACAATGAGCAGTTCTTC. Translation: CAPPGRENYNEQFF.

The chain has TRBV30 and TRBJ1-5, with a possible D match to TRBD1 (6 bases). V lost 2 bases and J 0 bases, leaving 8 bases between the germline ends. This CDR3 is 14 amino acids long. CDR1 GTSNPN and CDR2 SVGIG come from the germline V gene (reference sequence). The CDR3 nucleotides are TGTGCCTGGAGTTCAGGGGTTAGCAATCAGCCCCAGCATTTT. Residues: CAWSSGVSNQPQHF.

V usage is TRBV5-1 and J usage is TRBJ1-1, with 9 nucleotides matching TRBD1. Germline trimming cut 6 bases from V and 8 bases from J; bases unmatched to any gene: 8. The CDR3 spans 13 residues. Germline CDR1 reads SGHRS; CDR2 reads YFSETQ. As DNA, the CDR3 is TGCGCCAGCACTGGACAGGGGCGTGTCGAAGCTTTCTTT. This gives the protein CASTGQGRVEAFF.

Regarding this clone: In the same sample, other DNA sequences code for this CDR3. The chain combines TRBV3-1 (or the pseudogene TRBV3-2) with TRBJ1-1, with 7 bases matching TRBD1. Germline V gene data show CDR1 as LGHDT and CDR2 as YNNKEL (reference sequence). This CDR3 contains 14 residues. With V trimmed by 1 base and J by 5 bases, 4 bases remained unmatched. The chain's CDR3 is CASSQGGRGTEAFF. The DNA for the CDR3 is TGTGCCAGCAGCCAAGGTGGCAGGGGGACTGAAGCTTTCTTT.

The CDR3 reads CASSGQGGEQYV. The CDR3 coding sequence is TGTGCCAGCAGCGGACAGGGTGGCGAGCAGTACGTC. This sequence joins TRBV7-9 and TRBJ2-7; 8 bases align to TRBD1. Germline V gene sequence: CDR1 SEHNR, CDR2 FQNEAQ (reference sequence). V shed 5 bases and J 6 bases; nucleotides not matched to a gene: 3. The CDR3 has 12 amino acids.

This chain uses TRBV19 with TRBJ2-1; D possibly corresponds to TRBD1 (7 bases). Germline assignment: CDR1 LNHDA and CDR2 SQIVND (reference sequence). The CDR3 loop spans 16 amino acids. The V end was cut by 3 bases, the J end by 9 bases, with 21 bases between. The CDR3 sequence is CASSMVRQGGVGEQFF. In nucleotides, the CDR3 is TGTGCCAGTAGTATGGTGAGACAGGGAGGCGTCGGTGAGCAGTTCTTC.

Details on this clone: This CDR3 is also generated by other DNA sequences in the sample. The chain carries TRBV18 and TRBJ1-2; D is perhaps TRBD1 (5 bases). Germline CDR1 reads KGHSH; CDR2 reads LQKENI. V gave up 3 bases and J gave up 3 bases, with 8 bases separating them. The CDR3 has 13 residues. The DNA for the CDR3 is TGTGCCAGCTCACCGGGGCAGGACTATGGCTACACCTTC. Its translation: CASSPGQDYGYTF.

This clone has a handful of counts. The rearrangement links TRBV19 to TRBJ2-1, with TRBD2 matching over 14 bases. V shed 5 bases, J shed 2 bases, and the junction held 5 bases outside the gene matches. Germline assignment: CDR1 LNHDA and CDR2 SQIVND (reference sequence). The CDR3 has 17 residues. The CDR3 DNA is TGTGCCAGTAGTGTCTTGACTAGCGGGGGGGCCTACAATGAGCAGTTCTTC. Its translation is CASSVLTSGGAYNEQFF.

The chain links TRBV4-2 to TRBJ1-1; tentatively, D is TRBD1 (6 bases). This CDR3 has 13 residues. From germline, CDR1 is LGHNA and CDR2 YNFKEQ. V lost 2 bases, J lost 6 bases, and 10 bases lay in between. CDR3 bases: TGTGCCAGCAGCCAAACCCCAGGGGCTGAAGCTTTCTTT. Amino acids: CASSQTPGAEAFF.

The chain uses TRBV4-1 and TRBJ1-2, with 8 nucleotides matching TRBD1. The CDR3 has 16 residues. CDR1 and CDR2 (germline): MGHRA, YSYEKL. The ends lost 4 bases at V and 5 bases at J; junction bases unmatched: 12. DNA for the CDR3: TGCGCCAGCAGCCGAGACGGACAGGGAGCGGATTATGGCTACACCTTC. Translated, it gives CASSRDGQGADYGYTF.

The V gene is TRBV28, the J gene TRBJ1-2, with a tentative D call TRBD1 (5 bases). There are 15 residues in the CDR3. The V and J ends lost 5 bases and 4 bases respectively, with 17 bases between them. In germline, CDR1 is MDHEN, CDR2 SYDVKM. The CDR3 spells CASSLRQILGYGYTF. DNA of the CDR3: TGTGCCAGCAGTCTCCGACAGATTCTAGGCTATGGCTACACCTTC.

CDR3 sequence: CAWSKIHGQYGYTF. DNA for the CDR3: TGTGCCTGGAGCAAAATCCACGGACAGTATGGCTACACCTTC. The gene calls are TRBV30 and TRBJ1-2; D is possibly TRBD1 (6 bases). Trimming stripped 3 bases from V and 5 bases from J, with 16 bases between. This CDR3 has 14 residues. CDR1 is GTSNPN, CDR2 SVGIG, per germline (reference sequence).

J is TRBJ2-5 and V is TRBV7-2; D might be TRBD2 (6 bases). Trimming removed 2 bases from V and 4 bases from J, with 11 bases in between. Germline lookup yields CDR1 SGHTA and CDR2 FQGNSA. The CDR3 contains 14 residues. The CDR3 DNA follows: TGTGCCAGCAGCTTAACGATAGCGGTAGAGACCCAGTACTTC. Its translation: CASSLTIAVETQYF.

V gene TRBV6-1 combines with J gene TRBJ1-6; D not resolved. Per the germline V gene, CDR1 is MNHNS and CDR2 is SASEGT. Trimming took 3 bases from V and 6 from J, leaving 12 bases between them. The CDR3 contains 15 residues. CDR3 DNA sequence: TGTGCCAGCAGTGATAGGGAGCTGGGTAATTCACCCCTCCACTTT. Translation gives CASSDRELGNSPLHF.

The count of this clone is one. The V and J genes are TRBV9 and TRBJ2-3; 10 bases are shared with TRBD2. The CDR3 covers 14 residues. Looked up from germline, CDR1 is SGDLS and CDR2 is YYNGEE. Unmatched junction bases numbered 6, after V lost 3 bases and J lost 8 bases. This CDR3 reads CASSERLAGVTQYF. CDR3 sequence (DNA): TGTGCCAGCAGCGAGAGGCTAGCGGGGGTTACGCAGTATTTT.

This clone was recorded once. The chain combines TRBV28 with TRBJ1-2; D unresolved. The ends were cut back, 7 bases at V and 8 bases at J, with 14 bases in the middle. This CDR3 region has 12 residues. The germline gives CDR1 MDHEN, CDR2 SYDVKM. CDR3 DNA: TGTGCCAGCACCCACGTGAAAGAGGGCTACACCTTC. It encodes CASTHVKEGYTF.